The T cell receptor (beta chain) described here comes from a study of cytomegalovirus exposure and HLA in healthy donors. Overall study context: Clustering assigned roughly 81% of the approximately 400 genotyped donors to the Caucasian-associated ancestry cluster.

Both 60 Vbeta primers and 13 Jbeta primers went into the PCR. Sequencing used immunoSEQ multiplex PCR; TCRdb keeps in-frame clones, though not all of them. In the table there are some 200,000 clones, approximately 81% of which are singletons. V was clipped by 2 bases and J by 1 base, with 12 bases between them. The CDR3 covers 15 residues. Germline V gene sequence: CDR1 SGHRS, CDR2 YFSETQ. On this clone: Antigen unknown.

General study findings and limits: One cluster of highly shared sequence variants probably arose as a sequencing artifact. HLA alleles showed associations with approximately 15,000 TCR beta sequences in a later analysis, at a 0.05 false discovery rate.

The chain combines TRBV5-1 with TRBJ1-2; D perhaps matches TRBD1 (6 bases). Material: PBMCs. This TCR was sampled from a man in his fifties or sixties in good health and CMV-seronegative. Here the CDR3 DNA reads TGCGCCAGCAGCTTTGACAGGAGACTTAACTATGGCTACACCTTC. Protein sequence: CASSFDRRLNYGYTF.